These T cell receptor beta chains were read from a single sample in a study of blood T cell repertoires in COVID-19. Using immunoSEQ multiplex PCR, the repertoire was profiled, and TCRdb retains in-frame clones only, with some absent. Among approximately 50,000 clones listed, 75% to 90% were seen once. The sequenced sample was peripheral blood. Source of these receptors: a human donor in a cohort sampled during active COVID-19. Both conserved end residues are trimmed from each CDR3.

v_gene: TRBV6-1
CDR3aa: ASSEGGLNYGYT

v_gene: TRBV28
CDR3aa: ASSSGTAQAF

v_gene: TRBV5-6
CDR3aa: ASSLGTISNQPQH

v_gene: TRBV20-1
CDR3aa: SAPILTQY

v_gene: TRBV29-1
CDR3aa: SVMTGGDTEAF

v_gene: TRBV6-1
CDR3aa: ASSLDRNTGELF

v_gene: TRBV12-3/TRBV12-4
CDR3aa: ASSFHRGEEAF

v_gene: TRBV2
CDR3aa: ASRADSANYGYT

v_gene: TRBV21-1
CDR3aa: ASSTPPQQLEKLF

v_gene: TRBV7-2
CDR3aa: ASGVNRETEAF

v_gene: TRBV6-5
CDR3aa: ASSGQHNQPQH

v_gene: TRBV5-1
CDR3aa: ASSPGQGQLGTEAF

v_gene: TRBV9
CDR3aa: ASSEGGQGPYEQY

v_gene: TRBV10-2
CDR3aa: ASSDPPQVFYSTSSPLYEQY

v_gene: TRBV5-1
CDR3aa: ASSGTGDHEQY

v_gene: TRBV4-3
CDR3aa: ASSQDSTGVYGYT

v_gene: TRBV5-1
CDR3aa: ASSLAGLRSYNEQF

v_gene: TRBV7-2
CDR3aa: ASSLLTVDGYT

v_gene: TRBV7-9
CDR3aa: ASTPAGGLEQF

v_gene: TRBV5-5
CDR3aa: ASSSPDRGNTEAF

v_gene: TRBV19
CDR3aa: ASSIVTGAGANVLT

v_gene: TRBV5-1
CDR3aa: ASSLGTASDGYT

v_gene: TRBV7-2
CDR3aa: ASSLDDSLYGYT

v_gene: TRBV6-6
CDR3aa: ATQDSMYAEAF

v_gene: TRBV9
CDR3aa: ASSATGGTEAF

v_gene: TRBV9
CDR3aa: ASSDASSGSHEQY

v_gene: TRBV19
CDR3aa: ASSKGHSNQPQH

v_gene: TRBV5-1
CDR3aa: ASSLQQGNTEAF

v_gene: TRBV30
CDR3aa: AWSYRGGGYT

v_gene: TRBV2
CDR3aa: ASSDRTSGGAVGF

v_gene: TRBV28
CDR3aa: ASSLSSGIGEKLF

v_gene: TRBV19
CDR3aa: ASSMGAAEHSPLH

v_gene: TRBV9
CDR3aa: ASSVEGVGGDEQY

v_gene: TRBV5-1
CDR3aa: ASRGTGDLHGYT

v_gene: TRBV7-3
CDR3aa: ASSSLGQAYEQY

v_gene: TRBV30
CDR3aa: AWSAGTLGAF

v_gene: TRBV29-1
CDR3aa: SVEARGAF

v_gene: TRBV5-1
CDR3aa: ASSSGLAGAFLYNEQF

v_gene: TRBV19
CDR3aa: ASSIWTGGNTIY

v_gene: TRBV10-3
CDR3aa: AIRNQNYGYT

v_gene: TRBV7-2
CDR3aa: ASSLGPGGGAGQY

v_gene: TRBV30
CDR3aa: AWSVPRQSSGNTIY

v_gene: TRBV5-1
CDR3aa: ASSLSTGVNTEAF

v_gene: TRBV5-1
CDR3aa: ASSPGQQFTTDTQY

v_gene: TRBV23-1
CDR3aa: ASSQSHLQGYQETQY

v_gene: TRBV5-1
CDR3aa: ASSFGQNYGYT

v_gene: TRBV9
CDR3aa: ASRGSGGQETQY

v_gene: TRBV28
CDR3aa: ASSLGQLASGNTIY

v_gene: TRBV6-5
CDR3aa: ASSYSRTGGYTEAF

v_gene: TRBV30
CDR3aa: AWSAGDGSPLH

v_gene: TRBV5-1
CDR3aa: ASSLEGQGGQY

v_gene: TRBV10-1
CDR3aa: ASSESTHTGAYGYT

v_gene: TRBV6-6
CDR3aa: ASSWDRGPGANVLT